These T cell receptor beta chains were read from a single sample in a study of T cell repertoires in cytomegalovirus infection. TCRdb re-called the reads through MiXCR, storing one row per CDR3 protein. The table lists roughly 230,000 distinct CDR3 sequences, roughly 23% of them singletons. Material for sequencing was CD8+ T cells from PBMCs. The receptors derive from a human donor in good health (CMV status not recorded). Some clones in this sample may be carry-over from other donors' samples. The CDR3 runs from the conserved cysteine through the conserved F or W. A D gene is named only where the DNA matches it firmly.

TRBV7-6,NA,CASSSSGPGNEQYF
TRBV12-3/TRBV12-4,TRBD2,CASSFGRGDPGTDTQYF
TRBV28,NA,CASSLRGLYGYTF
TRBV27,NA,CASSYGGFGEAFF
TRBV6-1,TRBD1,CASSDGTGGDQPQHF
TRBV7-2,NA,CASSPISGGAYGYTF
TRBV25-1,NA,CASSEGPGLGDTEAFF
TRBV10-3,TRBD1,CAISRDRDVLVEQYF
TRBV7-3,NA,CASSLGTRNEQFF
TRBV7-9,NA,CASSPRDEAFF
TRBV12-3/TRBV12-4,TRBD1,CASTKDRSYGYTF
TRBV7-9,NA,CASGPGWGHDEAFF
TRBV12-3/TRBV12-4,NA,CASSSTLQEQYF
TRBV7-2,NA,CASSPRTDPNYGYTF
TRBV6-6,TRBD2,CASSYGLAGGHGELFF
TRBV24-1,NA,CATSDLYSGLDEQFF
TRBV2,NA,CATPRASGNTIYF
TRBV7-9,NA,CASSGNTRRLSDNTEAFF
TRBV24-1,NA,CATSDPQETQYF
TRBV19,NA,CASSIGQLNEQFF
TRBV27,TRBD2,CASSLTAGDFSYEQYF
TRBV28,TRBD1,CASSPRQGPYEQYF
TRBV12-3/TRBV12-4,NA,CASRKYRADSPLHF
TRBV12-3/TRBV12-4,TRBD1,CASSLEGDRYEQYF
TRBV3-1,NA,CASSLREGHEAFF
TRBV28,NA,CASTLLRLPYNEQFF
TRBV6-5,TRBD2,CASSPLSAGVYNEQFF
TRBV2,TRBD2,CATGELGLAGASTDTQYF
TRBV7-6,NA,CASSLQGSNQPQHF
TRBV19,TRBD1,CASRPGQGAYEQYF
TRBV28,TRBD2,CASSSPTPAGDTDTQYF
TRBV12-3/TRBV12-4,NA,CASSLLENEQFF
TRBV12-3/TRBV12-4,NA,CASSSTPYEQETQYF
TRBV28,NA,CASSPGALYLNTEAFF
TRBV15,TRBD1,CATSRRTGDQPQHF
TRBV2,TRBD2,CASTRGGTGEQYF
TRBV19,TRBD2,CASSPGTSGYEQFF
TRBV29-1,NA,CSGPLHGTPLHF
TRBV6-2/TRBV6-3,NA,CASSIWPQETQYF
TRBV11-2,TRBD1,CASSSGQGAYEQYF
TRBV16,NA,CASSQSAGDTIYF
TRBV7-6,NA,CASSLARDRNYEQYF